These 24 T cell receptor beta chains share one sample of origin, sequenced in a study of identifying expanded T cells in peripheral blood. Clones were read by immunoSEQ multiplex PCR, and TCRdb kept only the in-frame ones, dropping some. The repertoire holds around 120,000 clones, with around four fifths as singletons. Sequencing used blood. The receptors were gathered from a person aged 18 to 75 in good health.

The CDR3 region has the DNA TGCGCCAGCAGTGTTCGCCTAGCGGGGGGATTCTCCTACAATGAGCAGTTCTTC. It is translated as CASSVRLAGGFSYNEQFF. V usage is TRBV10-2 and J usage is TRBJ2-1, with 11 bases identical to TRBD2. Germline-derived CDR1 and CDR2 are WSHSY and SAAADI. Germline trimming cut 4 bases from V and 0 bases from J; bases unmatched to any gene: 8. The CDR3 covers 18 residues.

The chain has TRBV10-3 and TRBJ2-3, with 11 bases that match TRBD1. The V gene end was trimmed by 5 bases and the J gene end by 4 bases; junction bases not matched to a gene: 2. Germline assignment: CDR1 ENHRY and CDR2 SYGVKD. This CDR3 region has 14 residues. The CDR3 is CAISTGQGADTQYF. The DNA of the CDR3 is TGTGCCATCAGTACGGGACAGGGGGCAGATACGCAGTATTTT.

The rearrangement links TRBV9 to TRBJ2-7, with 10 bases lining up with TRBD1. Germline assignment: CDR1 SGDLS and CDR2 YYNGEE. The trim removed 3 bases at V and 6 bases at J, leaving 9 bases unmatched. The CDR3 is made up of 15 amino acids. The CDR3 sequence is CASSAQDRGSTEQYF. In DNA, the CDR3 is TGTGCCAGCAGCGCCCAGGACAGGGGGTCGACCGAGCAGTACTTC.

The gene calls are TRBV2 and TRBJ2-4, with D possibly being TRBD1 (5 bases). Germline V gives CDR1 SNHLY, CDR2 FYNNEI. Trimming shortened V by 4 bases and J by 6 bases, and 10 bases separated the two germline ends. The CDR3 totals 13 residues. CDR3 sequence (DNA): TGTGCCAGCAGTGTGGTCCAGGGAAACATTCAGTACTTC. It translates to CASSVVQGNIQYF.

The chain combines TRBV7-2 with TRBJ2-3; D is perhaps TRBD2 (7 bases). The V and J ends lost 11 bases and 3 bases respectively, with 21 bases between them. In germline, CDR1 is SGHTA, CDR2 FQGNSA. The CDR3 runs 15 residues. The CDR3 protein is CASLRGAGLTDTQYF. CDR3 coding DNA: TGTGCCTCTCTCCGGGGGGCCGGACTAACAGATACGCAGTATTTT.

The gene calls are TRBV4-3 and TRBJ2-1; tentative D call: TRBD2 (6 bases). The germline CDR1 and CDR2 sequences are LGHNA and YSLEER. The CDR3 is 16 amino acids. V shed 4 bases and J shed 0 bases, with 13 bases lying between them. This chain's CDR3 is CASSPHGTLSYNEQFF. DNA of the CDR3: TGCGCCAGCAGCCCTCACGGGACTCTCTCCTACAATGAGCAGTTCTTC.

This chain joins TRBV15 and TRBJ1-1; 10 bases align to TRBD1. The junction had 6 bases not matched to a gene; V was cut back by 3 bases and J by 5 bases. This CDR3 has 15 amino acids. CDR1 LNHNV and CDR2 YYDKDF come from the germline V gene (reference sequence). CDR3 region: CATSRRQGALTEAFF. CDR3 in DNA: TGTGCCACCAGCAGGAGACAGGGGGCCCTGACTGAAGCTTTCTTT.

This chain links TRBV18 with TRBJ2-5, with D tentatively TRBD1 (5 bases). V was pared by 6 bases and J by 4 bases, with 18 bases between. The CDR3 spans 15 residues. CDR1 is KGHSH, CDR2 LQKENI, per germline. CDR3 DNA: TGTGCCAGCTCCTGGGGCCCAGACCTTTCAGAGACCCAGTACTTC. This gives the protein CASSWGPDLSETQYF.

This clone was counted a single time. This chain joins TRBV19 and TRBJ2-5; D might be TRBD2 (6 bases). Trimming pared 5 bases from V and 4 bases from J, leaving 20 bases between. CDR3 size: 16 residues. Germline V lookup: CDR1 LNHDA, CDR2 SQIVND (reference sequence). The CDR3 protein is CASSPRGGTGGETQYF. The CDR3 DNA sequence: TGTGCCAGTAGTCCCCGCGGTGGGACTGGGGGAGAGACCCAGTACTTC.

This clone was counted once. The chain carries TRBV5-4 and TRBJ1-3; 9 positions agree with TRBD1. The CDR3 covers 16 residues. Germline-derived CDR1 and CDR2 are SGHNT and YYREEE (reference sequence). Trimming at V came to 4 bases and at J to 0 bases, leaving 5 bases not matched to a gene. Written as DNA, the CDR3 is TGTGCCAGCAGCCAGCAGACAGGGGGCTCTGGAAACACCATATATTTT. It translates to CASSQQTGGSGNTIYF.

Regarding this clone: The identical CDR3 is also encoded by other nucleotide sequences in the sample. CDR3: CASSLGQGNEKLFF. The CDR3 nucleotides are TGCGCCAGCAGCTTGGGTCAGGGGAATGAAAAACTGTTTTTT. The chain carries TRBV5-1 and TRBJ1-4; D may be TRBD1 (6 bases). Trimming stripped 0 bases from V and 5 bases from J, with 8 bases between. There are 14 residues in the CDR3. CDR1 is SGHRS and CDR2 is YFSETQ in the germline V gene.

The rearrangement uses TRBV6-6 and TRBJ1-1, with D unclear. This CDR3 contains 12 residues. Germline values: CDR1 MNHNY, CDR2 SVGAGI (reference sequence). V lost 5 bases and J 5 bases, leaving 9 bases between the germline ends. The CDR3 reads CASSNGQTEAFF. The CDR3 bases are TGTGCCAGCAGTAACGGCCAGACTGAAGCTTTCTTT.

The CDR3: CASSDLNRDRGDEKLFF. Here the CDR3 DNA reads TGTGCCAGCAGTGACCTGAACCGGGACAGGGGTGACGAAAAACTGTTTTTT. V is TRBV25-1 and J is TRBJ1-4; 10 nucleotides line up with TRBD1. The CDR3 is 17 residues long. The ends lost 3 bases at V and 8 bases at J; junction bases unmatched: 12. Germline V gene lookup returns CDR1 MGHDK and CDR2 SYGVNS.

The V call is TRBV27, the J call TRBJ2-6; D gene uncertain. The CDR3 covers 18 residues. Trimming left V 3 bases short and J 1 base short, with 16 bases between. Germline V gene sequence: CDR1 MNHEY, CDR2 SMNVEV (reference sequence). The CDR3: CASSFNARRHSGANVLTF. The CDR3 DNA follows: TGTGCCAGCAGTTTTAATGCCCGTCGACATTCTGGGGCCAACGTCCTGACTTTC.

This clone was counted between two and nine times. This sequence joins TRBV4-1 and TRBJ2-7; D possibly matches TRBD1 or TRBD2 (5 bases each). The germline V and J ends were trimmed by 4 bases and 4 bases, with 14 bases remaining between them. Germline V gene sequence: CDR1 MGHRA, CDR2 YSYEKL. The CDR3 sequence is 14 residues long. The CDR3 protein is CASSRDGPWYEQYF. The CDR3 bases are TGCGCCAGCAGCCGGGACGGCCCTTGGTACGAGCAGTACTTC.

The chain joins TRBV29-1 to TRBJ2-3; D is unresolved. Germline V CDR1 and CDR2: SQVTM, ANQGSEA. This CDR3 comprises 13 residues. V lost 4 bases and J lost 5, with 13 bases in between. As DNA, the CDR3 is TGCAGCGTTGTAGGCGGAATCCGAGATACGCAGTATTTT. Translated: CSVVGGIRDTQYF.

The rearrangement joins TRBV9 to TRBJ2-5; D is perhaps TRBD1 (5 bases). CDR1 SGDLS and CDR2 YYNGEE come from the germline V gene. The ends were cut back, 0 bases at V and 6 bases at J, with 12 bases in the middle. This CDR3 is built from 14 residues. DNA of the CDR3: TGTGCCAGCAGCGTAGATATGGGGCTAAAGACCCAGTACTTC. Protein product: CASSVDMGLKTQYF.

The chain combines TRBV7-8 with TRBJ2-1; a possible D gene is TRBD1 (5 bases). Germline V gene sequence: CDR1 SGHVS, CDR2 FQNEAQ. Trimming removed 7 bases from V and 4 bases from J, with 11 bases in between. The CDR3 consists of 13 residues. The DNA of the CDR3 is TGTGCCAGCACCCGAAGGGGTTACAATGAGCAGTTCTTC. This translates into CASTRRGYNEQFF.

The chain combines TRBV6-6 with TRBJ2-7, with D unresolved. Germline V gives CDR1 MNHNY, CDR2 SVGAGI (reference sequence). This CDR3 contains 14 residues. Between the trimmed V and J ends, which lost 6 bases and 0 bases, there was a span of 12 bases. The CDR3 region is CASRRQDLSYEQYF. Here the CDR3 DNA reads TGTGCCAGCAGAAGACAAGATCTCTCCTACGAGCAGTACTTC.

This sequence joins TRBV15 and TRBJ2-5; 7 bases match TRBD2. The junction had 13 bases not matched to a gene; V was cut back by 8 bases and J by 1 base. Germline lookup yields CDR1 LNHNV and CDR2 YYDKDF (reference sequence). The CDR3 contains 16 residues. The CDR3 DNA reads TGTGCCACCGAGACGACAAGGACTAGGGGCCAAGAGACCCAGTACTTC. Translation: CATETTRTRGQETQYF.

The rearrangement joins TRBV11-3 to TRBJ2-5, with TRBD2 as a possible D gene (6 bases). This CDR3 region has 12 residues. Trimming removed 6 bases at V and 5 bases at J, with 10 bases between. Germline loops: CDR1 SGHNT, CDR2 YENEEA. The CDR3 protein is CASSGGMETQYF. CDR3 nucleotides: TGTGCCAGCAGTGGGGGGATGGAGACCCAGTACTTC.

The CDR3 spells CASSSYMRDRTYEQYF. The CDR3 coding sequence is TGTGCCAGCAGTTCCTATATGAGAGACAGGACCTACGAGCAGTACTTC. The V call is TRBV6-5, the J call TRBJ2-7; tentative D call: TRBD1 (6 bases). Germline lookup yields CDR1 MNHEY and CDR2 SVGAGI. The CDR3 loop spans 16 amino acids. Deletions cut 4 bases from V and 2 bases from J, with 18 bases between.

The rearrangement links TRBV11-2 to TRBJ1-4; D unresolved. The V and J ends lost 4 bases and 3 bases respectively, with 6 bases between them. This CDR3 has 13 residues. Germline CDR1 SGHAT, CDR2 FQNNGV. The CDR3 DNA is TGTGCCAGCAGCTCGAGTCCTAATGAAAAACTGTTTTTT. It translates to CASSSSPNEKLFF.

The gene calls are TRBV6-5 and TRBJ2-1, with D hard to call. Germline V CDR1 and CDR2: MNHEY, SVGAGI. The CDR3 contains 11 residues. Trimming removed 0 bases at V and 8 bases at J, with 2 bases between. CDR3 protein: CASSYSHEQFF. The CDR3 region has the DNA TGTGCCAGCAGTTACTCACATGAGCAGTTCTTC.